The 9 T cell receptor beta chains given below trace back to one sample, sequenced in a study of T cells after yellow fever vaccination. TCRdb independently ran MiXCR on the 5' RACE reads; one entry per CDR3 protein. The data contain 140,000 to 150,000 distinct CDR3 sequences, 6.6% of them singletons. Sequences were derived from CD4+ T cells sorted from PBMCs, sampled 10 days after the yellow fever booster vaccination. The receptors shown here come from a man aged 25-45 years who received the YFV17D yellow fever vaccine.

The V call is TRBV19, the J call TRBJ2-1, with 8 bases fitting TRBD2. V dropped 4 bases and J dropped 5; count of bases not matched to a gene: 13. In germline, CDR1 is LNHDA, CDR2 SQIVND (reference sequence). The CDR3 has 17 amino acids. CDR3 sequence: CASSRAPGLDPHNEQFF. The CDR3 DNA reads as TGTGCCAGTAGTAGAGCTCCGGGACTAGATCCCCACAATGAGCAGTTCTTC. Full variable domain (missing parts from reference TRBV19 and TRBJ2-1): DGGITQSPKYLFRKEGQNVTLSCEQNLNHDAMYWYRQDPGQGLRLIYYSQIVNDFQKGDIAEGYSVSREKKESFPLTVTSAQKNPTAFYLCASSRAPGLDPHNEQFFGPGTRLTVL.

Ten or more counts support this clonotype. The gene calls are TRBV11-2 and TRBJ2-6; 10 bases are shared with TRBD2. Germline loops: CDR1 SGHAT, CDR2 FQNNGV. Germline trimming cut 7 bases from V and 0 bases from J; bases unmatched to any gene: 9. This CDR3 has 18 residues. Here the CDR3 DNA reads TGTGCCAGCACTCCTAGACTAGCGGGCAGCTCTGGGGCCAACGTCCTGACTTTC. It specifies CASTPRLAGSSGANVLTF. Full variable domain (rest looked up from reference TRBV11-2 and TRBJ2-6): EAGVAQSPRYKIIEKRQSVAFWCNPISGHATLYWYQQILGQGPKLLIQFQNNGVVDDSQLPKDRFSAERLKGVDSTLKIQPAKLEDSAVYLCASTPRLAGSSGANVLTFGAGSRLTVL.

This clonotype was counted a few times. The chain is built from TRBV7-2 and TRBJ2-7; 10 bases match TRBD1. This CDR3 contains 15 residues. V was pared by 0 bases and J by 3 bases, with 2 bases of the junction left unmatched. Looked up from germline, CDR1 is SGHTA and CDR2 is FQGNSA. The CDR3 sequence: CASSLATGGHYEQYF. CDR3 DNA: TGTGCCAGCAGCTTAGCGACAGGGGGCCACTACGAGCAGTACTTC.

This clonotype was observed at least ten times. The chain couples TRBV2 to TRBJ1-2, with D perhaps matching TRBD1 (6 bases). Between the trimmed V and J ends, which lost 3 bases and 4 bases, there was a span of 12 bases. The V gene's germline CDR1 is SNHLY and CDR2 FYNNEI. This CDR3 has 14 residues. In DNA, the CDR3 is TGTGCCAGCAGTGAGCACAGGGATAGCTATGGCTACACCTTC. Protein product: CASSEHRDSYGYTF.

Notes on this clonotype: The junction departs from germline at one end; a sequencing error may be responsible. V and J are TRBV20-1 and TRBJ2-7; 7 nucleotides match TRBD2. The CDR3 totals 15 residues. Germline CDR1 reads DFQATT; CDR2 reads SNEGSKA (reference sequence). CDR3 in DNA: TGCTGTGCTAGACGCGGGAGTTTAAGCTCCTACGAGCAGTACTTC. Protein sequence: CCARRGSLSSYEQYF.

This clonotype was seen ten or more times. The rearrangement links TRBV6-2 or TRBV6-3 to TRBJ2-1; no clear D gene. Trimming took off 2 bases at V and 0 bases at J, with 17 bases between the two ends. CDR3 size: 18 residues. Germline assignment: CDR1 MNHEY and CDR2 SVGEGT. CDR3 sequence reads: CASSYRPVGSSSYNEQFF. CDR3 nucleotide sequence: TGTGCCAGCAGTTACCGTCCTGTCGGGTCGAGCTCCTACAATGAGCAGTTCTTC.

This clonotype was seen a handful of times. V and J are TRBV24-1 and TRBJ1-5; TRBD1 agrees at 9 bases. This CDR3 is 14 amino acids long. Germline CDR1 is KGHDR and CDR2 is SFDVKD. Unmatched junction bases numbered 5, after V lost 8 bases and J lost 4 bases. This CDR3 reads CATMKGTGNQPQHF. In DNA, the CDR3 is TGTGCCACCATGAAAGGGACAGGGAATCAGCCCCAGCATTTT.

This clonotype was counted at least ten times. The V call is TRBV7-8, the J call TRBJ2-7; D perhaps matches TRBD1 (6 bases). This CDR3 contains 15 residues. V lost 4 bases to trimming and J lost 3 bases, with 16 bases between them. From germline, CDR1 is SGHVS and CDR2 FQNEAQ. The CDR3, as DNA: TGTGCCAGCAGCTCGGACAGCTTCACCCGCTACGAGCAGTACTTC. It specifies CASSSDSFTRYEQYF.

In its sample, this clonotype was seen many times. This chain joins TRBV7-2 and TRBJ2-1; 8 bases line up with TRBD2. The germline CDR1 and CDR2 sequences are SGHTA and FQGNSA. This CDR3 comprises 15 residues. V lost 7 bases to trimming and J lost 10 bases; unmatched junction nucleotides: 15. CDR3 nucleotides: TGTGCCAGCACCCCGTTAGGGCGGGAGGCTCGGGAGCAGTTCTTC. Its translation is CASTPLGREAREQFF.